One and the same sample provided the 14 T cell receptor beta chains below, sequenced in a study of radiotherapy plus CTLA-4 blockade in lung cancer. The table came from immunoSEQ multiplex PCR; TCRdb's copy has only in-frame clones and leaves some out. The data show more than 30,000 clones, approximately 70% seen once. The sample was peripheral blood, taken from a patient treated with radiotherapy plus ipilimumab. All receptors derive from a human donor with non-small cell lung cancer who had stable disease on radiotherapy plus ipilimumab.

The chain combines TRBV7-2 with TRBJ2-1; D is uncertain. There are 15 residues in the CDR3. The germline V gene has CDR1 SGHTA and CDR2 FQGNSA. V was cut by 0 bases and J by 2 bases, with 8 bases left in between. CDR3 nucleotide sequence: TGTGCCAGCAGCTTAGCGGGGATCGCCTACAATGAGCAGTTCTTC. This encodes CASSLAGIAYNEQFF.

This clone is deemed medium-sized. The rearrangement links TRBV5-6 to TRBJ1-2; D is ambiguous. CDR3 length: 16 residues. The germline gives CDR1 SGHDT, CDR2 YYEEEE. Deletions cut 0 bases from V and 4 bases from J, with 16 bases between. For the CDR3, the DNA is TGTGCCAGCAGCTTGGGAATAACCGCCTACTCCTATGGCTACACCTTC. It translates to CASSLGITAYSYGYTF.

The J gene is TRBJ2-5, the V gene TRBV29-1; 8 bases line up with TRBD2. The germline V gene has CDR1 SQVTM and CDR2 ANQGSEA. The CDR3 extends over 15 amino acids. The V gene end was trimmed by 0 bases and the J gene end by 5 bases; junction bases not matched to a gene: 8. CDR3 DNA sequence: TGCAGCGTTGAAGAATTGAGCGGGAGATACGAGACCCAGTACTTC. Translating gives CSVEELSGRYETQYF.

On this clone itself: A read error may produce the germline difference seen at one junction end. The chain combines TRBV7-4 with TRBJ1-5; 9 positions agree with TRBD1. This CDR3 has 14 amino acids. Germline lookup yields CDR1 SGHVT and CDR2 SQSDAQ. The CDR3 here is CASSAGGQGPPAGF. DNA of the CDR3: TGTGCCAGCAGCGCCGGGGGACAGGGACCTCCGGCGGGTTTT.

This clone has a handful of counts. This chain links TRBV28 with TRBJ2-1, with D perhaps TRBD1 or TRBD2 (7 bases each). The germline V gene has CDR1 MDHEN and CDR2 SYDVKM. Trimming removed 6 bases at V and 3 bases at J, with 27 bases between. The CDR3 length is 19 residues. The CDR3 nucleotides are TGTGCCAGCAGCCGAGACAGGGCCGACACTAGCGCTTTCTACAATGAGCAGTTCTTC. Encoded protein: CASSRDRADTSAFYNEQFF.

The genes are TRBV18 and TRBJ2-7, with a weak D call TRBD2 (5 bases). V lost 3 bases to trimming and J lost 2 bases, with 11 bases between them. This CDR3 has 14 residues. Germline V CDR1 and CDR2: KGHSH, LQKENI. CDR3 bases: TGTGCCAGCTCACCTCCGGGGATCCCCTACGAGCAGTACTTC. Its protein product is CASSPPGIPYEQYF.

The chain carries TRBV11-3 and TRBJ1-5; D may be TRBD1 (6 bases). The V gene's germline CDR1 is SGHNT and CDR2 YENEEA. Trimming took 0 bases from V and 1 from J, leaving 7 bases between them. The CDR3 runs to 15 residues. The CDR3 is CASSLDRGSNQPQHF. For the CDR3, the DNA is TGTGCCAGCAGCTTAGACAGGGGAAGCAATCAGCCCCAGCATTTT. The full variable domain, its missing parts supplied by reference TRBV11-3 and TRBJ1-5, is EAGVVQSPRYKIIEKKQPVAFWCNPISGHNTLYWYLQNLGQGPELLIRYENEEAVDDSQLPKDRFSAERLKGVDSTLKIQPAELGDSAVYLCASSLDRGSNQPQHFGDGTRLSIL.

The CDR3 DNA is TGTGCCAGCCGTAGGTTGCTAGCGGGATACAATGAGCAGTTCTTC. Translation gives CASRRLLAGYNEQFF. The chain couples TRBV2 to TRBJ2-1; 9 positions agree with TRBD2. Germline trimming cut 8 bases from V and 4 bases from J; bases unmatched to any gene: 9. Germline CDR1 is SNHLY and CDR2 is FYNNEI. The CDR3 spans 15 residues.

V is TRBV2 and J is TRBJ2-7; maybe TRBD2 (6 bases). The CDR3 has 15 residues. V lost 3 bases and J 0 bases, leaving 12 bases between the germline ends. Germline V gives CDR1 SNHLY, CDR2 FYNNEI. The CDR3 DNA follows: TGTGCCAGCAGTGAGTTTAGCGGACTCTCCTACGAGCAGTACTTC. This encodes CASSEFSGLSYEQYF.

V gene TRBV5-6 combines with J gene TRBJ2-1; a possible D gene is TRBD2 (6 bases). The CDR3 has 13 amino acids. V lost 4 bases and J lost 7, with 12 bases in between. CDR1 is SGHDT, CDR2 YYEEEE, per germline. The chain's CDR3 is CASSRSSGNEQFF. Here the CDR3 DNA reads TGTGCCAGCAGCCGGAGTAGCGGAAATGAGCAGTTCTTC.

The chain is built from TRBV7-2 and TRBJ1-1; no clear D gene. V was pared by 1 base and J by 1 base, with 4 bases between. Germline V gene data show CDR1 as SGHTA and CDR2 as FQGNSA. The CDR3 extends over 13 amino acids. In nucleotides, the CDR3 is TGTGCCAGCAGCTTAGGACAGAACACTGAAGCTTTCTTT. It is translated as CASSLGQNTEAFF.

This clone was picked up one time. This chain joins TRBV5-8 and TRBJ2-7; 7 bases are shared with TRBD1. Germline CDR1 reads SGHTS; CDR2 reads YDEGEE. The V and J ends lost 4 bases and 3 bases, in that order; junction bases with no gene match: 7. The CDR3 spans 14 residues. CDR3 region: CASSRRDSNYEQYF. CDR3 nucleotides: TGTGCCAGCAGCCGTAGGGACAGCAACTACGAGCAGTACTTC.

This chain uses TRBV19 with TRBJ1-1; 7 bases are a match to TRBD1. V shed 6 bases and J 1 base; nucleotides not matched to a gene: 5. The CDR3 totals 14 residues. The germline CDR1 and CDR2 sequences are LNHDA and SQIVND (reference sequence). The CDR3 DNA follows: TGTGCCAGTAGGCGGGACAGTGGGAACACTGAAGCTTTCTTT. Amino acids: CASRRDSGNTEAFF.

This sequence joins TRBV19 and TRBJ2-7, with a possible D match to TRBD1 (5 bases). V gave up 1 base and J gave up 0 bases, with 7 bases separating them. The CDR3 consists of 14 residues. Germline V CDR1 and CDR2: LNHDA, SQIVND (reference sequence). DNA for the CDR3: TGTGCCAGTAGTATAGCAGGGCTCTCCTACGAGCAGTACTTC. The encoded protein is CASSIAGLSYEQYF.